The 28 T cell receptor beta chains reported below all come from one sample, sequenced in a study of T cell repertoires in cytomegalovirus infection. TCRdb called the reads again in MiXCR, with one record for every CDR3 protein. Among around 69,000 distinct CDR3 sequences listed, 20% to 25% were seen once. Their cognate antigens are unknown. This material consisted of CD8+ T cells from cultured PBMCs, taken from culture after CMV antigen stimulation. These receptor sequences come from a human donor in good health (CMV status not recorded). Some clones in this sample may be carry-over from other donors' samples.

This clonotype was counted only a few times. The genes are TRBV27 and TRBJ2-6, with D hard to call. Per the germline V gene, CDR1 is MNHEY and CDR2 is SMNVEV (reference sequence). The V end was cut by 3 bases, the J end by 0 bases, with 12 bases between. The CDR3 is 17 residues long. This CDR3 is CASSLAAVVSGANVLTF. The CDR3 bases are TGTGCCAGCAGTTTGGCGGCTGTCGTCTCTGGGGCCAACGTCCTGACTTTC.

The V call is TRBV9, the J call TRBJ1-1; D possibly corresponds to TRBD1 (5 bases). Trimming cost V 3 bases and J 3 bases, with 9 bases left between them. CDR1 SGDLS and CDR2 YYNGEE come from the germline V gene. The CDR3 has 13 residues. CDR3 nucleotides: TGTGCCAGCAGCGACACAGGAGACACTGAAGCTTTCTTT. It is translated as CASSDTGDTEAFF.

The chain carries TRBV7-9 and TRBJ1-4, with D possibly matching TRBD1 (5 bases). Trimming cost V 8 bases and J 7 bases, with 20 bases left between them. There are 15 residues in the CDR3. Germline loops: CDR1 SEHNR, CDR2 FQNEAQ (reference sequence). CDR3 region: CASGTMGGRGEKLFF. Written as DNA, the CDR3 is TGTGCCAGCGGCACTATGGGGGGGAGAGGTGAAAAACTGTTTTTT. The full variable domain, completed using reference TRBV7-9 and TRBJ1-4, is DTGVSQNPRHKITKRGQNVTFRCDPISEHNRLYWYRQTLGQGPEFLTYFQNEAQLEKSRLLSDRFSAERPKGSFSTLEIQRTEQGDSAMYLCASGTMGGRGEKLFFGSGTQLSVL.

This clonotype turned up a few times. This chain uses TRBV6-6 with TRBJ2-7; TRBD1 is a possible D gene (5 bases). Trimming took 6 bases from V and 6 from J, leaving 12 bases between them. The CDR3 has 12 amino acids. Germline assignment: CDR1 MNHNY and CDR2 SVGAGI (reference sequence). The CDR3 loop reads CASRWQGGEQYF. The CDR3 DNA follows: TGTGCCAGCAGGTGGCAGGGCGGCGAGCAGTACTTC.

This clonotype showed up just a few times. J is TRBJ1-4 and V is TRBV7-6, with 10 positions matching TRBD1. The V segment lost 3 bases and the J segment 3 bases; nucleotides outside the gene matches: 4. Germline V lookup: CDR1 SGHVS, CDR2 FNYEAQ. CDR3 length: 16 residues. The CDR3 sequence is CASSLRDRGSNEKLFF. In DNA, the CDR3 is TGTGCCAGCAGCTTGAGGGACAGGGGTTCTAATGAAAAACTGTTTTTT.

The chain uses TRBV7-6 and TRBJ2-1; 12 bases agree with TRBD2. V gave up 4 bases and J gave up 0 bases; unmatched junction bases: 10. Germline V gene data show CDR1 as SGHVS and CDR2 as FNYEAQ. CDR3 length: 19 residues. The CDR3 sequence is CASSSWTSGDFSSYNEQFF. The CDR3 DNA is TGTGCCAGCAGCTCCTGGACTAGCGGGGATTTCAGCTCCTACAATGAGCAGTTCTTC.

This clonotype was counted only a few times. V gene TRBV2 combines with J gene TRBJ2-3; 10 bases fit TRBD2. This CDR3 is built from 15 residues. V lost 7 bases and J lost 3; bases outside the gene matches: 7. Per the germline V gene, CDR1 is SNHLY and CDR2 is FYNNEI. The CDR3 DNA reads TGTGCCAGCAAAATGGCTAGCGGGGGAACAGATACGCAGTATTTT. It specifies CASKMASGGTDTQYF.

CDR3 nucleotides: TGTGCCAGCAGTTACTTTTTAGCGGGGCCCTACAATGAGCAGTTCTTC. Protein: CASSYFLAGPYNEQFF. The V and J genes are TRBV6-6 and TRBJ2-1; TRBD2 aligns across 8 bases. The CDR3 is 16 amino acids. With 1 base clipped from V and 2 bases from J, the junction kept 4 bases outside the gene matches. The germline CDR1 and CDR2 sequences are MNHNY and SVGAGI (reference sequence).

The chain combines TRBV7-9 with TRBJ2-5; D not resolved. V lost 2 bases to trimming and J lost 2 bases, with 9 bases between them. The CDR3 is 14 amino acids. CDR1 is SEHNR and CDR2 is FQNEAQ in the germline V gene (reference sequence). CDR3 nucleotides: TGTGCCAGCAGCTTATCTTGGCAGCAAGAGACCCAGTACTTC. Residues: CASSLSWQQETQYF.

This chain connects TRBV4-3 to TRBJ1-2; tentatively, D is TRBD1 (6 bases). Germline V gives CDR1 LGHNA, CDR2 YSLEER. The CDR3 consists of 14 residues. Between the trimmed V and J ends, which lost 4 bases and 2 bases, there was a span of 11 bases. The CDR3 loop reads CASSRSDSNYGYTF. The CDR3 DNA reads TGCGCCAGCAGCCGATCGGACAGCAACTATGGCTACACCTTC.

The chain employs TRBV6-2 or TRBV6-3 and TRBJ2-3; unclear D gene. The V end was cut by 2 bases, the J end by 5 bases, with 26 bases between. Per the germline V gene, CDR1 is MNHEY and CDR2 is SVGEGT. The CDR3 totals 19 residues. The DNA of the CDR3 is TGTGCCAGCAGTTACCCCCCCGGGCTAGTAGTACCGTCTGAAGATACGCAGTATTTT. Its protein is CASSYPPGLVVPSEDTQYF.

This chain connects TRBV10-2 to TRBJ1-5; no definite D call. The V and J ends lost 0 bases and 6 bases respectively, with 15 bases between them. Germline CDR1 and CDR2: WSHSY and SAAADI. This CDR3 has 16 residues. The CDR3: CASSESAEGLSQPQHF. The DNA of the CDR3 is TGCGCCAGCAGTGAGTCGGCTGAGGGTCTTAGTCAGCCCCAGCATTTT.

The gene calls are TRBV7-2 and TRBJ1-2; D ambiguous. Germline V CDR1 and CDR2: SGHTA, FQGNSA. Trimming cost V 6 bases and J 4 bases, with 15 bases left between them. The CDR3 consists of 14 residues. The CDR3, as DNA: TGTGCCAGCAGTTCCGTTGTAGGCAGCTATGGCTACACCTTC. This codes for CASSSVVGSYGYTF.

The gene calls are TRBV4-1 and TRBJ2-1, with D possibly matching TRBD1 (7 bases). Germline CDR1 is MGHRA and CDR2 is YSYEKL. The CDR3 sequence is 16 residues long. The ends were cut back, 3 bases at V and 2 bases at J, with 14 bases in the middle. The CDR3 DNA is TGCGCCAGCAGCCAGGGTCAGGGGGGCGCCTACAATGAGCAGTTCTTC. It encodes CASSQGQGGAYNEQFF.

V gene TRBV12-3 or TRBV12-4 combines with J gene TRBJ2-3; D ambiguous. Trimming shortened V by 1 base and J by 5 bases, and 4 bases separated the two germline ends. There are 12 residues in the CDR3. CDR3: CASSLVRDTQYF. The CDR3 coding sequence is TGTGCCAGCAGTTTAGTTAGAGATACGCAGTATTTT.

This clonotype showed up many times. The rearrangement uses TRBV10-3 and TRBJ2-7, with 10 nucleotides matching TRBD1. Trimming removed 8 bases from V and 3 bases from J; junction bases left unmatched: 13. There are 16 residues in the CDR3. Per germline, CDR1 ENHRY and CDR2 SYGVKD. This CDR3 reads CAIQPGQGDLIYEQYF. The DNA of the CDR3 is TGTGCCATCCAACCCGGACAGGGGGACCTTATCTACGAGCAGTACTTC.

This clonotype was picked up a small number of times. The V and J genes are TRBV7-9 and TRBJ2-7; D is undetermined. This CDR3 has 14 residues. Trimming stripped 4 bases from V and 3 bases from J, with 13 bases between. Germline V lookup: CDR1 SEHNR, CDR2 FQNEAQ (reference sequence). The CDR3 loop is CASSSPQRGYEQYF. The CDR3 region has the DNA TGTGCCAGCAGCTCCCCACAGCGCGGCTACGAGCAGTACTTC.

This clonotype was found once. J is TRBJ1-1 and V is TRBV6-6; D ambiguous. Trimming removed 4 bases from V and 1 base from J, with 7 bases in between. Germline CDR1 reads MNHNY; CDR2 reads SVGAGI (reference sequence). The CDR3 has 13 amino acids. The CDR3, as DNA: TGTGCCAGCAGTTTACAGTCGAACACTGAAGCTTTCTTT. Protein: CASSLQSNTEAFF.

The rearrangement joins TRBV5-4 to TRBJ1-2; D is uncertain. This CDR3 is built from 13 residues. Trimming took off 0 bases at V and 6 bases at J, with 9 bases between the two ends. Germline V gene data show CDR1 as SGHNT and CDR2 as YYREEE (reference sequence). The CDR3, as DNA: TGTGCCAGCAGCTTGGCGCCAGGACATGGCTACACCTTC. This codes for CASSLAPGHGYTF.

The rearrangement links TRBV10-3 to TRBJ1-2, with D possibly matching TRBD1 (5 bases). Deletions cut 0 bases from V and 8 bases from J, with 10 bases between. The germline V gene has CDR1 ENHRY and CDR2 SYGVKD. The CDR3 sequence is 13 residues long. The CDR3 loop is CAISESRALGYTF. The CDR3 DNA follows: TGTGCCATCAGTGAGTCCAGGGCCCTGGGCTACACCTTC.

This clonotype has more than one count but fewer than ten. The V call is TRBV27, the J call TRBJ1-2, with 9 bases lining up with TRBD1. The CDR3 runs 15 residues. The germline gives CDR1 MNHEY, CDR2 SMNVEV (reference sequence). J was trimmed by 7 bases and V by 6 bases; bases with no gene match: 12. Here the CDR3 DNA reads TGTGCCAGCAGCGTAACGGGACAGGGATTCCCTGGCTACACCTTC. Its translation: CASSVTGQGFPGYTF.

The chain couples TRBV20-1 to TRBJ2-7; D is undetermined. The germline gives CDR1 DFQATT, CDR2 SNEGSKA (reference sequence). The CDR3 runs 13 residues. Trimming took 2 bases from V and 0 from J, leaving 8 bases between them. CDR3 DNA: TGCAGTGCTAGACATCAAAACTCCTACGAGCAGTACTTC. Protein product: CSARHQNSYEQYF.

CDR3 DNA sequence: TGTGCCAGCAGTGAGGCCGGGACAGCTGGACTGAACACTGAAGCTTTCTTT. Its translation: CASSEAGTAGLNTEAFF. The chain has TRBV9 and TRBJ1-1; 7 bases agree with TRBD1. The CDR3 is 17 amino acids. Germline-derived CDR1 and CDR2 are SGDLS and YYNGEE. Trimming cost V 5 bases and J 0 bases; bases outside gene matches: 13.

The rearrangement uses TRBV2 and TRBJ1-2; D is ambiguous. CDR3 length: 12 residues. Germline values: CDR1 SNHLY, CDR2 FYNNEI. Trimming stripped 6 bases from V and 7 bases from J, with 12 bases between. The CDR3 is CASRVGRTGYTF. For the CDR3, the DNA is TGTGCCAGCAGGGTGGGTAGGACTGGCTACACCTTC.

The sample holds a few counts of this clonotype. J is TRBJ1-5 and V is TRBV19; tentatively, D is TRBD1 (6 bases). The CDR3 runs to 16 residues. Trimming shortened V by 4 bases and J by 1 base, and 14 bases separated the two germline ends. The germline CDR1 and CDR2 sequences are LNHDA and SQIVND (reference sequence). The CDR3 protein is CASSTTGTRSNQPQHF. CDR3 nucleotides: TGTGCCAGTAGTACCACCGGGACAAGAAGCAATCAGCCCCAGCATTTT.

The V call is TRBV15, the J call TRBJ2-7, with D unclear. This CDR3 has 12 amino acids. V was pared by 6 bases and J by 4 bases, with 10 bases between. Germline assignment: CDR1 LNHNV and CDR2 YYDKDF (reference sequence). CDR3 nucleotide sequence: TGTGCCACCAGTAGGAACCATTACGAGCAGTACTTC. The encoded protein is CATSRNHYEQYF.

CDR3 bases: TGTGCCAGCAGTGAACCCAGGGGCAGCACCGGGGAGCTGTTTTTT. Translating gives CASSEPRGSTGELFF. The rearrangement uses TRBV2 and TRBJ2-2, with a tentative D call TRBD1 (6 bases). V was cut by 2 bases and J by 4 bases, with 11 bases left in between. From germline, CDR1 is SNHLY and CDR2 FYNNEI. The CDR3 is 15 amino acids.

This clonotype was observed a handful of times. The rearrangement uses TRBV19 and TRBJ1-1; D remains unclear. The CDR3 length is 14 residues. Germline V CDR1 and CDR2: LNHDA, SQIVND (reference sequence). V was pared by 1 base and J by 2 bases, with 8 bases between. CDR3 in amino acids: CASSIGRINTEAFF. CDR3 sequence (DNA): TGTGCCAGTAGTATAGGTCGGATCAACACTGAAGCTTTCTTT.